A single count supports the clone carrying this T cell receptor (beta chain). Its specificity is not known. The V and J ends lost 1 base and 5 bases respectively, with 8 bases between them. The CDR3 spans 14 residues. CDR1 and CDR2 (germline): WNHNN, SYGVQD (reference sequence). These data belong to a study of shared clonotypes between healthy human individuals. Study-wide results and caveats: With few donors, the genetic and exposure-history diversity represented was limited. Investigators expected sequencing depth to affect clonotype sharing among donors.

The data were produced by immunoSEQ multiplex PCR, yet TCRdb's version contains in-frame clones alone and is incomplete. The sample carries 2 million to 2.5 million clones, approximately 95% recorded once. Sequencing input: naive CD4+ T cells sorted from blood. As for subset: CD45RA+ positively selected. This chain uses TRBV10-1 with TRBJ2-2, with D unresolved. This receptor was identified in a man younger than 30 in good health. The chain's CDR3 is CASSEFGFTGELFF. The CDR3 nucleotides are TGCGCCAGCAGTGAGTTCGGCTTTACCGGGGAGCTGTTTTTT.